The sequence of this TCR beta chain was determined in a study of cytomegalovirus exposure and HLA in healthy donors. Study as a whole: Out of 150 million to 200 million T cells, an earlier analysis found around 110 million unique TCR beta sequences in total.

With respect to this clone: Its cognate antigen is unknown.

The CDR3 is 13 amino acids. CDR1 SEHNR and CDR2 FQNEAQ come from the germline V gene (reference sequence). V was cut by 1 base and J by 12 bases, with 13 bases left in between. A multiplex PCR was run with 60 Vbeta primers and 13 Jbeta primers. Measured with immunoSEQ multiplex PCR; TCRdb has only the in-frame clones, and not every one. This listing includes about 210,000 clones. Findings and limits, study-wide: Per a later analysis, approximately 16,000 TCR beta sequences showed association with HLA alleles at 0.05 false discovery rate. Researchers counted 150 to 200 TCR beta chains as cytomegalovirus-associated. With further analysis later on, most CMV-associated TCR beta chains appeared HLA-restricted.

Source material: PBMCs. The origin of this receptor is a woman younger than 45 in good health and CMV-seropositive. The genes are TRBV7-9 and TRBJ2-1; unclear D gene. The CDR3 reads CASSLVSPRGQFF. CDR3 nucleotides: TGTGCCAGCAGCTTAGTTTCTCCCCGAGGGCAGTTCTTC.